This T cell receptor (beta chain) was sequenced in a study of T cell responses to AZD1222 COVID-19 vaccine. Study conclusions and caveats: White British donors predominated, females outnumbered males, and clonal diversity was possibly underestimated. Researchers took repertoire samples only after the peak T cell response had come.

Germline CDR1 reads SGHRS; CDR2 reads YFSETQ. Trimming removed 4 bases from V and 3 bases from J, with 13 bases in between. The CDR3 runs to 14 residues. Comment on this clone: The antigen is unknown.

Sequencing used immunoSEQ multiplex PCR; TCRdb keeps in-frame clones, though not all of them. The table records about 91,000 clones, around 90% of them present only once. The sequence derives from an adult who received the AZD1222 COVID-19 vaccine. The V call is TRBV5-1, the J call TRBJ1-1; possible D gene TRBD1, 5 bases. Specimen: peripheral blood, collected 28 days after the second AZD1222 dose. CDR3 region: CASSVGELYTEAFF. CDR3 DNA: TGCGCCAGCAGCGTGGGGGAGTTATACACTGAAGCTTTCTTT.